The 28 T cell receptor beta chains reported below all come from one sample, sequenced in a study of OX40 agonist ivuxolimab in advanced cancers. The method was immunoSEQ multiplex PCR; TCRdb's version includes in-frame clones alone and lacks a portion of them. The sample contains more than 65,000 clones, more than 85% of which appear only once. The specimen was CD4+ or CD8+ T cells sorted from blood, collected in a trial of the OX40 agonist ivuxolimab. These receptors originate from an adult with an advanced solid tumor such as melanoma, head and neck, liver or kidney cancer.

This clone was recorded only once. The chain links TRBV5-1 to TRBJ2-7; TRBD1 agrees at 9 bases. The germline gives CDR1 SGHRS, CDR2 YFSETQ. V shed 0 bases and J 3 bases; nucleotides not matched to a gene: 7. This CDR3 has 16 amino acids. The CDR3 sequence is CASSLGGTGIIYEQYF. The CDR3 bases are TGCGCCAGCAGCTTGGGGGGGACAGGGATTATCTACGAGCAGTACTTC.

The chain employs TRBV5-1 and TRBJ1-1; TRBD1 aligns across 8 bases. This CDR3 spans 15 amino acids. Germline CDR1 is SGHRS and CDR2 is YFSETQ. Trimming removed 3 bases from V and 11 bases from J; junction bases left unmatched: 15. The CDR3 here is CASSWGDRTGEAAFF. CDR3 nucleotides: TGCGCCAGCAGCTGGGGGGACAGGACCGGGGAAGCCGCTTTCTTT.

CDR3 sequence: CASSYSDRTNTEAFF. CDR3 DNA: TGTGCCAGCAGCTATTCGGACAGAACGAACACTGAAGCTTTCTTT. The V gene is TRBV5-6, the J gene TRBJ1-1, with D possibly matching TRBD1 (6 bases). This CDR3 has 15 amino acids. The germline V and J ends were trimmed by 3 bases and 1 base, with 13 bases remaining between them. The germline CDR1 and CDR2 sequences are SGHDT and YYEEEE.

This chain links TRBV4-1 with TRBJ1-4; D perhaps matches TRBD1 (5 bases). The CDR3 contains 15 residues. Trimming removed 1 base from V and 4 bases from J, with 10 bases in between. Germline V CDR1 and CDR2: MGHRA, YSYEKL. The CDR3: CASSQVGARNEKLFF. For the CDR3, the DNA is TGCGCCAGCAGCCAAGTCGGGGCCCGTAATGAAAAACTGTTTTTT.

The V and J genes are TRBV27 and TRBJ1-6; tentative D call: TRBD1 (6 bases). With 6 bases removed from V and 5 bases from J, the gap between germline ends came to 14 bases. This CDR3 contains 15 residues. The germline V gene has CDR1 MNHEY and CDR2 SMNVEV (reference sequence). The CDR3 sequence is CASSPSDRDNSPLHF. CDR3 bases: TGTGCCAGCAGCCCCTCGGACAGAGATAATTCACCCCTCCACTTT.

This rearrangement joins TRBV11-2 to TRBJ1-1, with TRBD1 as a possible D gene (6 bases). Trimming removed 5 bases at V and 11 bases at J, with 18 bases between. The germline CDR1 and CDR2 sequences are SGHAT and FQNNGV. CDR3 length: 13 residues. The CDR3 nucleotides read TGTGCCAGCAGCCCCCGCAGCAGGGGATGGGCTTTCTTT. Amino acid sequence: CASSPRSRGWAFF.

The rearrangement joins TRBV10-3 to TRBJ2-1; 12 nucleotides match TRBD2. The V segment lost 9 bases and the J segment 4 bases; nucleotides outside the gene matches: 4. The germline CDR1 and CDR2 sequences are ENHRY and SYGVKD. This CDR3 has 14 residues. The CDR3 loop is CAIRTSGMYNEQFF. In DNA, the CDR3 is TGTGCCATTCGGACTAGCGGGATGTACAATGAGCAGTTCTTC.

V and J are TRBV10-3 and TRBJ1-3, with 9 bases identical to TRBD1. J was trimmed by 2 bases and V by 4 bases; bases with no gene match: 0. CDR1 and CDR2 from the germline V gene are ENHRY and SYGVKD. This CDR3 is 14 amino acids long. The CDR3 nucleotides read TGTGCCATCAGTGGACAGGGGGCTGGAAACACCATATATTTT. Translation gives CAISGQGAGNTIYF.

The sample holds a few counts of this clone. V and J are TRBV6-1 and TRBJ1-1; D not certain. V shed 0 bases and J shed 5 bases, with 13 bases lying between them. Germline V gene sequence: CDR1 MNHNS, CDR2 SASEGT. CDR3 length: 15 amino acids. CDR3 coding DNA: TGTGCCAGCAGTGAAGCGGCCGCAGGAGAGACTGAAGCTTTCTTT. Translated: CASSEAAAGETEAFF.

The rearrangement links TRBV11-2 to TRBJ1-1, with 9 bases aligning to TRBD1. V trimming: 5 bases; J trimming: 4 bases; junction bases outside the gene matches: 11. From germline, CDR1 is SGHAT and CDR2 FQNNGV. This CDR3 has 16 residues. CDR3 coding DNA: TGTGCCAGCAGCAATCCGCGACAGGGGGGCGTCACTGAAGCTTTCTTT. This gives the protein CASSNPRQGGVTEAFF.

The chain combines TRBV10-3 with TRBJ2-1; the match to TRBD2 covers 10 bases. The CDR3 extends over 16 amino acids. Germline V gene lookup returns CDR1 ENHRY and CDR2 SYGVKD. Unmatched junction bases numbered 9, after V lost 3 bases and J lost 7 bases. For the CDR3, the DNA is TGTGCCATCAGTGATCTTAGGCTAGCGGGAGTGAATGAGCAGTTCTTC. This codes for CAISDLRLAGVNEQFF.

This chain connects TRBV2 to TRBJ2-3, with D unresolved. CDR1 is SNHLY and CDR2 is FYNNEI in the germline V gene. The CDR3 extends over 13 amino acids. The ends were cut back, 7 bases at V and 0 bases at J, with 8 bases in the middle. CDR3 DNA: TGTGCCAGCACGCAAAGGAGCACAGATACGCAGTATTTT. As protein: CASTQRSTDTQYF.

The gene calls are TRBV11-2 and TRBJ1-5; D possibly corresponds to TRBD1 (6 bases). Germline V CDR1 and CDR2: SGHAT, FQNNGV. CDR3 length: 16 residues. Trimming removed 1 base at V and 1 base at J, with 11 bases between. The CDR3 protein is CASSLAGGASNQPQHF. DNA for the CDR3: TGTGCCAGCAGCTTAGCCGGGGGCGCGAGCAATCAGCCCCAGCATTTT.

V and J are TRBV30 and TRBJ1-1; maybe TRBD1 (5 bases). CDR3 length: 13 residues. V was clipped by 7 bases and J by 1 base, with 13 bases between them. CDR1 and CDR2 (germline): GTSNPN, SVGIG (reference sequence). DNA of the CDR3: TGTGCCTTACAGGTTGGGGGGAACACTGAAGCTTTCTTT. As protein: CALQVGGNTEAFF.

The chain employs TRBV27 and TRBJ1-5, with 7 positions matching TRBD1. V lost 6 bases, J lost 5 bases, and 10 bases stayed unmatched. There are 15 residues in the CDR3. The germline CDR1 and CDR2 sequences are MNHEY and SMNVEV (reference sequence). The CDR3 DNA is TGTGCCAGCAGAACAATGGGAGGGGGCTATCAGCCCCAGCATTTT. Translation: CASRTMGGGYQPQHF.

The chain employs TRBV20-1 and TRBJ2-1; unclear D gene. The germline CDR1 and CDR2 sequences are DFQATT and SNEGSKA (reference sequence). This CDR3 is built from 11 residues. The CDR3 nucleotides are TGCGGTCTAGGCACCTACAATGAGCAGTTCTTC. This encodes CGLGTYNEQFF.

CDR3 bases: TGTGCCAGCAGCTTAGCTGCAAACCTTAACACTGAAGCTTTCTTT. It is translated as CASSLAANLNTEAFF. This chain connects TRBV7-9 to TRBJ1-1, with D unresolved. Deletions cut 0 bases from V and 2 bases from J, with 10 bases between. The CDR3 has 15 residues. The V gene's germline CDR1 is SEHNR and CDR2 FQNEAQ (reference sequence).

The chain has TRBV15 and TRBJ2-1; 8 nucleotides agree with TRBD1. This CDR3 region has 16 residues. With 3 bases clipped from V and 0 bases from J, the junction kept 4 bases outside the gene matches. Germline V CDR1 and CDR2: LNHNV, YYDKDF (reference sequence). The CDR3 is CATSRQGASSYNEQFF. DNA for the CDR3: TGTGCCACCAGCAGGCAGGGGGCAAGCTCCTACAATGAGCAGTTCTTC.

The chain is built from TRBV7-9 and TRBJ2-5; D possibly uses TRBD1 or TRBD2 (5 bases each). The DNA end is a closer match to TRBJ2-7, so the J assignment may be wrong. This CDR3 region has 13 residues. CDR1 is SEHNR, CDR2 FQNEAQ, per germline (reference sequence). The CDR3 here is CASSPSGTGEQYF. CDR3 in DNA: TGTGCCAGCAGCCCTTCTGGGACGGGCGAGCAGTACTTC.

This clone appeared a few times. The V gene is TRBV6-5, the J gene TRBJ2-7; D perhaps matches TRBD1 (6 bases). This CDR3 contains 14 residues. The germline V and J ends were trimmed by 6 bases and 12 bases, with 24 bases remaining between them. Germline V lookup: CDR1 MNHEY, CDR2 SVGAGI. The chain's CDR3 is CASRGGGLGTTRYF. As DNA, the CDR3 is TGTGCCAGCAGAGGGGGTGGGTTGGGAACCACCCGGTACTTC.

The CDR3 coding sequence is TGCGCCAGTCCGGTCGGGGCGAGCAATCAGCCCCAGCATTTT. Amino acids: CASPVGASNQPQHF. The J gene is TRBJ1-5, the V gene TRBV10-1; tentative D call: TRBD1 (5 bases). Trimming shortened V by 9 bases and J by 1 base, and 13 bases separated the two germline ends. Per the germline V gene, CDR1 is WNHNN and CDR2 is SYGVQD (reference sequence). This CDR3 contains 14 residues.

This clone was found a few times. In the same sample, other DNA sequences code for this CDR3. The chain is built from TRBV5-1 and TRBJ2-5, with a tentative D call TRBD1 (6 bases). With 0 bases removed from V and 4 bases from J, the gap between germline ends came to 7 bases. The CDR3 loop spans 13 amino acids. CDR1 is SGHRS, CDR2 YFSETQ, per germline. This CDR3 reads CASSLAGAETQYF. In DNA form, the CDR3 reads TGCGCCAGCAGCTTGGCAGGGGCAGAGACCCAGTACTTC.

Comment on this clone: Other DNA sequences within the sample encode an identical CDR3. The chain employs TRBV2 and TRBJ1-5, with D unclear. CDR1 is SNHLY and CDR2 is FYNNEI in the germline V gene. CDR3 length: 12 residues. Trimming cost V 5 bases and J 1 base, with 3 bases left between them. CDR3: CASSRSNQPQHF. CDR3 nucleotide sequence: TGTGCCAGCAGTCGAAGCAATCAGCCCCAGCATTTT.

The chain combines TRBV6-1 with TRBJ2-7; D may be TRBD2 (6 bases). Between the trimmed V and J ends, which lost 4 bases and 4 bases, there was a span of 14 bases. Looked up from germline, CDR1 is MNHNS and CDR2 is SASEGT. This CDR3 has 14 amino acids. In nucleotides, the CDR3 is TGTGCCAGCAGTGTTGGTAGCGGAAATTACGAGCAGTACTTC. It is translated as CASSVGSGNYEQYF.

The chain joins TRBV12-5 to TRBJ2-7, with D tentatively TRBD1 or TRBD2 (5 bases each). The germline V gene has CDR1 LGHNT and CDR2 FRNRAP. This CDR3 spans 15 amino acids. The V end was cut by 5 bases, the J end by 3 bases, with 17 bases between. CDR3 in DNA: TGTGCTAGTGGTGGGAACGCCGGGACCGACTACGAGCAGTACTTC. Translated: CASGGNAGTDYEQYF.

This clone occurred a few times. V and J are TRBV18 and TRBJ1-4, with a weak D call TRBD1 (5 bases). Germline lookup yields CDR1 KGHSH and CDR2 LQKENI. The CDR3 loop spans 15 amino acids. The V end lost 4 bases, the J end lost 3 bases, and 12 bases lay between the germline ends. The CDR3 protein is CASSRDREANEKLFF. CDR3 coding DNA: TGTGCCAGCTCACGAGACAGAGAGGCTAATGAAAAACTGTTTTTT.

The chain employs TRBV5-4 and TRBJ1-6; D might be TRBD1 (6 bases). This CDR3 comprises 16 residues. The germline CDR1 and CDR2 sequences are SGHNT and YYREEE (reference sequence). The V end was cut by 4 bases, the J end by 7 bases, with 18 bases between. In DNA form, the CDR3 reads TGTGCCAGCAGCCGCTACCGACAGGCCGGCAATTCACCCCTCCACTTT. Translation: CASSRYRQAGNSPLHF.

This clone was found once. The chain combines TRBV6-6 with TRBJ2-5; 12 positions agree with TRBD2. Trimming cost V 9 bases and J 6 bases; bases outside gene matches: 8. The length of the CDR3 is 14 residues. Germline V gives CDR1 MNHNY, CDR2 SVGAGI (reference sequence). CDR3 sequence reads: CASRLAGVMKTQYF. The CDR3 DNA follows: TGTGCCAGTCGACTAGCGGGAGTTATGAAGACCCAGTACTTC.